This entry lists 8 T cell receptor beta chains sequenced from one sample in a study of control samples from healthy donors and cancer patients. TCRdb's table, derived via immunoSEQ multiplex PCR, lists solely in-frame clones and lacks some. The table has 70,000 to 80,000 clones, roughly 90% seen once; the top ten hold 3% to 4%. Sequencing input: blood. These receptor sequences come from a woman between 50 and 59 years old in good health.

V usage is TRBV19 and J usage is TRBJ2-6; tentatively, D is TRBD1 (5 bases). Trimming left V 4 bases short and J 2 bases short, with 18 bases between. CDR3 size: 18 residues. Per the germline V gene, CDR1 is LNHDA and CDR2 is SQIVND (reference sequence). Here the CDR3 DNA reads TGTGCCAGTAGTACCCCCCTATTAGGGGCGGCTGGGGCCAACGTCCTGACTTTC. Its translation: CASSTPLLGAAGANVLTF.

The rearrangement links TRBV19 to TRBJ2-5; 8 bases are a match to TRBD2. CDR3 length: 14 residues. J was trimmed by 5 bases and V by 7 bases; bases with no gene match: 9. The germline V gene encodes CDR1 LNHDA and CDR2 SQIVND (reference sequence). Here the CDR3 DNA reads TGTGCCAGTAAGGGACTAACGGGGGGGGAGACCCAGTACTTC. This sequence encodes CASKGLTGGETQYF.

V usage is TRBV5-1 and J usage is TRBJ2-2; TRBD2 aligns across 8 bases. Germline values: CDR1 SGHRS, CDR2 YFSETQ. The V segment lost 0 bases and the J segment 5 bases; nucleotides outside the gene matches: 3. The CDR3 runs to 15 residues. CDR3: CASSLAVAGTGELFF. The DNA for the CDR3 is TGCGCCAGCAGCTTGGCCGTAGCGGGGACCGGGGAGCTGTTTTTT.

The chain combines TRBV28 with TRBJ2-2; 9 bases are shared with TRBD1. The trim removed 8 bases at V and 4 bases at J, leaving 5 bases unmatched. The germline gives CDR1 MDHEN, CDR2 SYDVKM. The CDR3 has 14 amino acids. The CDR3 DNA is TGTGCCAGCGTACAGGGGGCGACCACCGGGGAGCTGTTTTTT. Amino acid sequence: CASVQGATTGELFF.

V gene TRBV25-1 combines with J gene TRBJ2-7; 8 nucleotides align to TRBD2. The CDR3 runs to 15 residues. V shed 0 bases and J 3 bases; nucleotides not matched to a gene: 4. CDR1 MGHDK and CDR2 SYGVNS come from the germline V gene. The CDR3 bases are TGTGCCAGCAGTGAATATAGCGGGAACCTCTACGAGCAGTACTTC. Translated, it gives CASSEYSGNLYEQYF.

The chain is built from TRBV18 and TRBJ2-5, with 10 positions matching TRBD2. The CDR3 loop spans 17 amino acids. Trimming cost V 1 base and J 4 bases; bases outside gene matches: 9. Germline V gives CDR1 KGHSH, CDR2 LQKENI. The chain's CDR3 is CASSPRRLAGESETQYF. The CDR3 nucleotides are TGTGCCAGCTCACCACGTCGGCTAGCGGGAGAGTCAGAGACCCAGTACTTC. Looking up the rest from reference TRBV18 and TRBJ2-5 gives the full variable domain: NAGVMQNPRHLVRRRGQEARLRCSPMKGHSHVYWYRQLPEEGLKFMVYLQKENIIDESGMPKERFSAEFPKEGPSILRIQQVVRGDSAAYFCASSPRRLAGESETQYFGPGTRLLVL.

The genes are TRBV6-1 and TRBJ1-4, with D tentatively TRBD1 (6 bases). Trimming pared 4 bases from V and 6 bases from J, leaving 18 bases between. Germline CDR1 is MNHNS and CDR2 is SASEGT. The CDR3 is 16 residues long. In DNA, the CDR3 is TGTGCCAGCAGTGCCTACAGGGACGGTGGCGATGAAAAACTGTTTTTT. As protein: CASSAYRDGGDEKLFF.

J is TRBJ1-3 and V is TRBV6-1; D not resolved. Germline V gene lookup returns CDR1 MNHNS and CDR2 SASEGT. Trimming left V 2 bases short and J 6 bases short, with 14 bases between. The CDR3 spans 15 residues. CDR3 residues: CASSELVTKLNTIYF. Here the CDR3 DNA reads TGTGCCAGCAGTGAATTAGTGACGAAATTAAACACCATATATTTT.